A single T cell receptor beta chain is shown here with its context. The antigen is unknown. This entry belongs to a study of T cell responses to AZD1222 COVID-19 vaccine. Broader study findings: Clonal diversity was possibly underestimated, and the donors were mostly white British, with more females.

The ends were cut back, 3 bases at V and 6 bases at J, with 8 bases in the middle. The length of the CDR3 is 13 residues. Per germline, CDR1 SNHLY and CDR2 FYNNEI. Some clones are missing from TCRdb's copy, which holds only in-frame ones; the method was immunoSEQ multiplex PCR. This table has around 110,000 clones, just over 85% appearing once. The material sequenced was peripheral blood, taken on day 0 of AZD1222 vaccination. The chain has TRBV2 and TRBJ2-2; D not certain. This TCR was sampled from an adult in good health. Here the CDR3 reads CASSDSTAGELFF. CDR3 nucleotides: TGTGCCAGCAGTGATTCTACAGCCGGGGAGCTGTTTTTT.